This T cell receptor (beta chain) is drawn from a study of OX40 agonist ivuxolimab in advanced cancers. Study-level background: Patients took ivuxolimab, an agonistic anti-OX40 (CD134) antibody.

The study's findings and limits: On average, CD8+ T cells had more expanded clones than CD4+. Specificity for antigen went undetermined in the expanded peripheral T cells.

With 5 bases clipped from V and 6 bases from J, the junction kept 11 bases outside the gene matches. Germline V gene sequence: CDR1 SEHNR, CDR2 FQNEAQ (reference sequence). The CDR3 runs 16 residues. As regards this clone: Antigen: not known.

Measured with immunoSEQ multiplex PCR; TCRdb has only the in-frame clones, and not every one. The profile covers about 100,000 clones, with over 75% appearing a single time and around 0.31% taken by the ten largest. The TCR originated in an adult with an advanced solid tumor such as melanoma, head and neck, liver or kidney cancer. This chain uses TRBV7-9 with TRBJ2-1, with 9 bases aligning to TRBD1. This specimen was CD4+ or CD8+ T cells sorted from blood, taken in a trial of the OX40 agonist ivuxolimab. In DNA form, the CDR3 reads TGTGCCAGCAGCCCACGGGCCGGGACAGGGCTCAATGAGCAGTTCTTC. This gives the protein CASSPRAGTGLNEQFF. The complete variable domain, with remaining parts taken from reference TRBV7-9 and TRBJ2-1, reads DTGVSQNPRHKITKRGQNVTFRCDPISEHNRLYWYRQTLGQGPEFLTYFQNEAQLEKSRLLSDRFSAERPKGSFSTLEIQRTEQGDSAMYLCASSPRAGTGLNEQFFGPGTRLTVL.